This T cell receptor (beta chain) was found in a study of T cell repertoires in cytomegalovirus infection. For the study at large: Newly reported HLA-C-restricted and thoroughly characterized HLA-B-restricted CMV epitopes were employed. Matching HLA type and CMV infection were both indicated by public TCR beta signatures.

This CDR3 has 17 amino acids. The trim removed 7 bases at V and 0 bases at J, leaving 12 bases unmatched. TCRdb reanalysed the reads using MiXCR and keeps one entry per CDR3 protein. The repertoire consists of 450,000 to 600,000 distinct CDR3 sequences, with about 33% occurring once and the leading ten covering roughly a sixth. About this clonotype: Antigen unknown.

This receptor was obtained from a human donor in good health (CMV status not recorded). Some clones in this sample may be carry-over from other donors' samples. The input for sequencing was cultured PBMCs, taken from culture after CMV antigen stimulation. V and J are TRBV12-3 or TRBV12-4 and TRBJ1-3, with 7 bases matching TRBD1. The CDR3 is CASTFTPGQHSGNTIYF. CDR3 DNA sequence: TGTGCCAGCACTTTTACTCCGGGACAGCACTCTGGAAACACCATATATTTT.